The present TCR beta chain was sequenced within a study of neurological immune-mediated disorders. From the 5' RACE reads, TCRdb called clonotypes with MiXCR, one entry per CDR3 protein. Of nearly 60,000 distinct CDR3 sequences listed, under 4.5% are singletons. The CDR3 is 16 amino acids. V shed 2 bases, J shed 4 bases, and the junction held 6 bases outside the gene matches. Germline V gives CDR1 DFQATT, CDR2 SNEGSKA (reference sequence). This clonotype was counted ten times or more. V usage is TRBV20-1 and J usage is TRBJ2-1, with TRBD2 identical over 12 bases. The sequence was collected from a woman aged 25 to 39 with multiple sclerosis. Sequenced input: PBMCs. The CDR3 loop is CSARPSGTSGYNEQFF. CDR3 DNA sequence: TGCAGTGCTAGACCTTCCGGGACTAGCGGGTACAATGAGCAGTTCTTC.